Detailed here is one T cell receptor (beta chain). The CDR3 consists of 17 residues. Germline loops: CDR1 SGHRS, CDR2 YFSETQ. Trimming at V came to 0 bases and at J to 0 bases, leaving 5 bases not matched to a gene. Authors' methods: Nucleated cell counts were estimated from reference gene primer amplification. Measured with immunoSEQ multiplex PCR; TCRdb has only the in-frame clones, and not every one. V and J calls plus clone size are reproduced from that table; the DNA served to infer D and trimming. The repertoire holds over 100,000 clones, with roughly 80% as singletons. The data originate from a study of blood T cell repertoires in COVID-19. Background on the study: Italy, Spain and the United States were the sources of the convalescent and acute COVID-19 samples. T cells, B-cell-depleted T cells, or PBMCs supplied cDNA or gDNA.

Sequenced material: peripheral blood. This chain joins TRBV5-1 and TRBJ2-7; 11 bases are shared with TRBD2. The source of this sequence is a man aged 60 to 69 with acute or convalescent COVID-19. The chain's CDR3 is CASSLGGTSGISYEQYF. CDR3 coding DNA: TGCGCCAGCAGCTTGGGAGGGACTAGCGGAATCTCCTACGAGCAGTACTTC.